What follows are 11 T cell receptor beta chains derived from one specimen sequenced in a study of blood T cell repertoires in COVID-19. Method: immunoSEQ multiplex PCR; TCRdb's copy keeps in-frame clones and lacks some. The sample includes approximately 90,000 clones, around four fifths of them seen just once. Material for sequencing was peripheral blood. The receptor source for this set is a man over 45 with acute or convalescent COVID-19.

V usage is TRBV2 and J usage is TRBJ1-5; D unclear. The ends were cut back, 4 bases at V and 0 bases at J, with 7 bases in the middle. Germline lookup yields CDR1 SNHLY and CDR2 FYNNEI. CDR3 length: 14 residues. CDR3 amino acids: CASSGSVSNQPQHF. CDR3 bases: TGTGCCAGCAGTGGGTCAGTTAGCAATCAGCCCCAGCATTTT.

The chain links TRBV6-4 to TRBJ2-1; 10 positions match TRBD2. V lost 0 bases and J lost 5; bases outside the gene matches: 1. The CDR3 has 15 amino acids. CDR1 and CDR2 (germline): MRHNA, SNTAGT. The CDR3 DNA is TGTGCCAGCAGTGACTCCCTAGCGGGAGACAATGAGCAGTTCTTC. Its translation is CASSDSLAGDNEQFF.

The genes are TRBV19 and TRBJ1-1, with D tentatively TRBD1 (6 bases). The CDR3 extends over 16 amino acids. Trimming took 7 bases from V and 0 from J, leaving 18 bases between them. Per germline, CDR1 LNHDA and CDR2 SQIVND (reference sequence). The CDR3 sequence is CASIPRDIQLNTEAFF. CDR3 nucleotide sequence: TGTGCCAGTATCCCCCGGGACATCCAGTTGAACACTGAAGCTTTCTTT.

This clone has more than one count but fewer than ten. The chain has TRBV29-1 and TRBJ2-7; D is ambiguous. V was trimmed by 6 bases and J by 4 bases, leaving 22 bases between them. The CDR3 has 15 residues. In germline, CDR1 is SQVTM, CDR2 ANQGSEA. The CDR3 bases are TGCAGCGTCCTGGCTAGTGAACTTTCCATTTACGAGCAGTACTTC. As protein: CSVLASELSIYEQYF.

The J gene is TRBJ1-5, the V gene TRBV28; D gene unclear. V was clipped by 3 bases and J by 1 base, with 7 bases between them. There are 14 residues in the CDR3. The germline CDR1 and CDR2 sequences are MDHEN and SYDVKM. This chain's CDR3 is CASSFRGSNQPQHF. The CDR3, as DNA: TGTGCCAGCAGTTTCCGCGGAAGCAATCAGCCCCAGCATTTT.

A single count supports this clone. The genes are TRBV10-3 and TRBJ2-3; 12 nucleotides match TRBD1. V lost 4 bases and J lost 6; bases outside the gene matches: 14. Germline V gene sequence: CDR1 ENHRY, CDR2 SYGVKD. The CDR3 consists of 18 residues. The CDR3 nucleotides read TGTGCCATCAGTGCCGGGACAGGGGGCGCCTACTACTCTGATACGCAGTATTTT. Protein: CAISAGTGGAYYSDTQYF.

The rearrangement links TRBV11-2 to TRBJ1-1; D gene uncertain. Trimming stripped 4 bases from V and 0 bases from J, with 6 bases between. Per germline, CDR1 SGHAT and CDR2 FQNNGV. The CDR3 runs 13 residues. The CDR3 loop reads CASSSQVNTEAFF. For the CDR3, the DNA is TGTGCCAGCAGCTCCCAGGTGAACACTGAAGCTTTCTTT. The whole variable domain, filled in from reference TRBV11-2 and TRBJ1-1, reads EAGVAQSPRYKIIEKRQSVAFWCNPISGHATLYWYQQILGQGPKLLIQFQNNGVVDDSQLPKDRFSAERLKGVDSTLKIQPAKLEDSAVYLCASSSQVNTEAFFGQGTRLTVV.

This clone occurred a few times. The chain links TRBV5-5 to TRBJ1-1, with unresolved D. Germline V CDR1 and CDR2: SGHKS, YYEKEE (reference sequence). V gave up 2 bases and J gave up 0 bases, with 11 bases separating them. The CDR3 length is 15 residues. CDR3 loop: CASSFSLQMNTEAFF. The CDR3 bases are TGTGCCAGCAGCTTTAGCCTCCAAATGAACACTGAAGCTTTCTTT. Using reference TRBV5-5 and TRBJ1-1 for the parts outside the CDR3, the full variable domain is DAGVTQSPTHLIKTRGQQVTLRCSPISGHKSVSWYQQVLGQGPQFIFQYYEKEERGRGNFPDRFSARQFPNYSSELNVNALLLGDSALYLCASSFSLQMNTEAFFGQGTRLTVV.

The chain has TRBV14 and TRBJ1-4; TRBD1 matches 10 bases. Germline-derived CDR1 and CDR2 are SGHDN and FVKESK. CDR3 length equals 16 residues. V shed 3 bases and J 7 bases; nucleotides not matched to a gene: 8. The CDR3, as DNA: TGTGCCAGCAGCCAGCACCGGACAGGGGGTTTTGAAAAACTGTTTTTT. Amino acids: CASSQHRTGGFEKLFF.

The chain carries TRBV27 and TRBJ1-1, with unresolved D. With 6 bases removed from V and 2 bases from J, the gap between germline ends came to 16 bases. CDR1 MNHEY and CDR2 SMNVEV come from the germline V gene (reference sequence). The CDR3 is made up of 15 amino acids. The CDR3 sequence: CASSLGWGVNTEAFF. In DNA, the CDR3 is TGTGCCAGCAGCCTGGGTTGGGGAGTCAACACTGAAGCTTTCTTT.

This clone was seen only once. The chain links TRBV6-5 to TRBJ2-2, with TRBD1 matching over 9 bases. This CDR3 contains 16 residues. CDR1 MNHEY and CDR2 SVGAGI come from the germline V gene. V shed 4 bases and J 5 bases; nucleotides not matched to a gene: 8. CDR3 sequence: CASSLDGQGRTGELFF. The CDR3 DNA is TGTGCCAGCAGTTTGGACGGACAGGGGAGGACCGGGGAGCTGTTTTTT.